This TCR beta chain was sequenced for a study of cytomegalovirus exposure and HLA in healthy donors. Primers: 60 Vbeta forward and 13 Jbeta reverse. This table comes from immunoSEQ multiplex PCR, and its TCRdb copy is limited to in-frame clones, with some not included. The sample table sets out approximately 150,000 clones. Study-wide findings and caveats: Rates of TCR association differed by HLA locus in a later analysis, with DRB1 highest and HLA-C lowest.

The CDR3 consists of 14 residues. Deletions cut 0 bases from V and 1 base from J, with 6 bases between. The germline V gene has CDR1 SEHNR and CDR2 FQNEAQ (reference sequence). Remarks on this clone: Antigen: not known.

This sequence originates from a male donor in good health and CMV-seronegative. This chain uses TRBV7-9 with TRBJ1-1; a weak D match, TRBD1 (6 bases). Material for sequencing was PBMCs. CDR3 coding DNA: TGTGCCAGCAGCTTAGCGGGACAGAACACTGAAGCTTTCTTT. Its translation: CASSLAGQNTEAFF.